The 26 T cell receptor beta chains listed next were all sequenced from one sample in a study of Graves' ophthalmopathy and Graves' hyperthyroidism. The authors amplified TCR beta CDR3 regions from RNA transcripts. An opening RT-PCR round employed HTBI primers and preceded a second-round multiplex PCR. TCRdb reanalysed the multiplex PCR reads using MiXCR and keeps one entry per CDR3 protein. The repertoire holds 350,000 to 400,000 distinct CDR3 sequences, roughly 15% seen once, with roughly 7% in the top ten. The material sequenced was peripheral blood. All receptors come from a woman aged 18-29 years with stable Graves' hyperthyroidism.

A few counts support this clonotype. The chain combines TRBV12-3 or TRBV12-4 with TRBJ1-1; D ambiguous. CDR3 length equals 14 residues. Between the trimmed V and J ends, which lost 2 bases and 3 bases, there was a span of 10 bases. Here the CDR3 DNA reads TGTGCCAGCAGTTTATCTACGGCTGACACTGAAGCTTTCTTT. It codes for CASSLSTADTEAFF.

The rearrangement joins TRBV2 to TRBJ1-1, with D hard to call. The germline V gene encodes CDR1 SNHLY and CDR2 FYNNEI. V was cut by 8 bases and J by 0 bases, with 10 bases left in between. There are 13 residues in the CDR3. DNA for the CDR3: TGTGCCAGCGGACGACAAATGAACACTGAAGCTTTCTTT. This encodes CASGRQMNTEAFF. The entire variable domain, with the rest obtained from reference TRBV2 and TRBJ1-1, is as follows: EPEVTQTPSHQVTQMGQEVILRCVPISNHLYFYWYRQILGQKVEFLVSFYNNEISEKSEIFDDQFSVERPDGSNFTLKIRSTKLEDSAMYFCASGRQMNTEAFFGQGTRLTVV.

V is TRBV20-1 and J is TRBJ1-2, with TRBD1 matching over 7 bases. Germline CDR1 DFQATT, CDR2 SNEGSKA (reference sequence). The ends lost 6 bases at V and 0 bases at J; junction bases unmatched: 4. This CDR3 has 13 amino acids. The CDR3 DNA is TGCAGTGCCGCCGGGACAGCTAACTATGGCTACACCTTC. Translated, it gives CSAAGTANYGYTF.

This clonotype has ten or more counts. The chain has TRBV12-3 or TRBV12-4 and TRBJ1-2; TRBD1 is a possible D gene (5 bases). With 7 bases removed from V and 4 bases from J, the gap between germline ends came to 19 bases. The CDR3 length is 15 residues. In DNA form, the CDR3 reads TGTGCCAGCAACCCCCCGGGGCTAGCCTCCTATGGCTACACCTTC. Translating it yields CASNPPGLASYGYTF.

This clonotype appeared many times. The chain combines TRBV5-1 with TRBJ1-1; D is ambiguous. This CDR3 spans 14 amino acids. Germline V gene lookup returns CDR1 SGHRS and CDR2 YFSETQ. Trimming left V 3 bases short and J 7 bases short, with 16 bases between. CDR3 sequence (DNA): TGCGCCAGCAGCTCAACCCGGACGGACCTTGAAGCTTTCTTT. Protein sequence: CASSSTRTDLEAFF. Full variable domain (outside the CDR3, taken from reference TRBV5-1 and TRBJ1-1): KAGVTQTPRYLIKTRGQQVTLSCSPISGHRSVSWYQQTPGQGLQFLFEYFSETQRNKGNFPGRFSGRQFSNSRSEMNVSTLELGDSALYLCASSSTRTDLEAFFGQGTRLTVV.

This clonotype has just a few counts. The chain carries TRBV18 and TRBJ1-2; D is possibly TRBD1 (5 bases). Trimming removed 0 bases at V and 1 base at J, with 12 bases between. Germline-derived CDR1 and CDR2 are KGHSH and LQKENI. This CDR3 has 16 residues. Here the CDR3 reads CASSPPQGTINYGYTF. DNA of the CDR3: TGTGCCAGCTCACCACCGCAGGGTACGATTAACTATGGCTACACCTTC.

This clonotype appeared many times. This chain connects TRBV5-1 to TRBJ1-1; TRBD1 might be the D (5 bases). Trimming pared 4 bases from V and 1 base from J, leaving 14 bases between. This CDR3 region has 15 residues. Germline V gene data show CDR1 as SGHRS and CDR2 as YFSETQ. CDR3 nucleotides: TGCGCCAGCAGCAGGATACAGGAGGCGAACACTGAAGCTTTCTTT. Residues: CASSRIQEANTEAFF.

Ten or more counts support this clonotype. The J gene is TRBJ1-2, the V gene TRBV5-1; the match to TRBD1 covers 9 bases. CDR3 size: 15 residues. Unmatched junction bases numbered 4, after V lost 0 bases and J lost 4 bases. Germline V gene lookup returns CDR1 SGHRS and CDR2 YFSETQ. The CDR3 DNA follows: TGCGCCAGCAGCTTGGGGGACAGGGTGAGCTATGGCTACACCTTC. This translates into CASSLGDRVSYGYTF.

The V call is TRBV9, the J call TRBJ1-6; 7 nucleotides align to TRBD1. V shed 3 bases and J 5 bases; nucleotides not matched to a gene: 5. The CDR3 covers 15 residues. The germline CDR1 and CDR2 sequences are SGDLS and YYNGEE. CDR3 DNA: TGTGCCAGCAGCGCCCGGGACAGCAATAATTCACCCCTCCACTTT. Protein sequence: CASSARDSNNSPLHF. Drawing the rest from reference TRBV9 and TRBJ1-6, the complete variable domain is DSGVTQTPKHLITATGQRVTLRCSPRSGDLSVYWYQQSLDQGLQFLIQYYNGEERAKGNILERFSAQQFPDLHSELNLSSLELGDSALYFCASSARDSNNSPLHFGNGTRLTVT.

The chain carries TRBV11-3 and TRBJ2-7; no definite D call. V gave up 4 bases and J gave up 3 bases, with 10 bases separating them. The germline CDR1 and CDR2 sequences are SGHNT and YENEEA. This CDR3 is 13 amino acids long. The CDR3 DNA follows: TGTGCCAGCAGCTCATTCTCACGCTACGAGCAGTACTTC. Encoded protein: CASSSFSRYEQYF.

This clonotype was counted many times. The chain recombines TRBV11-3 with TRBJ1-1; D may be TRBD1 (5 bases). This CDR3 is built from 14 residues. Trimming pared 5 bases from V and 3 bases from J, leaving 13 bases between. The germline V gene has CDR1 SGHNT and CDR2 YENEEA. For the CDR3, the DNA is TGTGCCAGCAGCAAAAGGGACGTCCACACTGAAGCTTTCTTT. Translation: CASSKRDVHTEAFF. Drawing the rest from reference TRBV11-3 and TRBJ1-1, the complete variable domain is EAGVVQSPRYKIIEKKQPVAFWCNPISGHNTLYWYLQNLGQGPELLIRYENEEAVDDSQLPKDRFSAERLKGVDSTLKIQPAELGDSAVYLCASSKRDVHTEAFFGQGTRLTVV.

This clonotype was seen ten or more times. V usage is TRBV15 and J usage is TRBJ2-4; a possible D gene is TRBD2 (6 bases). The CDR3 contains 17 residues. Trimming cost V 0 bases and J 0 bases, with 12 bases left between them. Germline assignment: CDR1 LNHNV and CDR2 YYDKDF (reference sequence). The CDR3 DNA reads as TGTGCCACCAGCAGAGATACGAGCGGGCTAGCCAAAAACATTCAGTACTTC. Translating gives CATSRDTSGLAKNIQYF.

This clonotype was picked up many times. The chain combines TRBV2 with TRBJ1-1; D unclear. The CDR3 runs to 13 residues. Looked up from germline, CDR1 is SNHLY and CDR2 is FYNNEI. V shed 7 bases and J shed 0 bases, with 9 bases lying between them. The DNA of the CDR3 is TGTGCCAGCATTGATGAGGTGAACACTGAAGCTTTCTTT. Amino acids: CASIDEVNTEAFF.

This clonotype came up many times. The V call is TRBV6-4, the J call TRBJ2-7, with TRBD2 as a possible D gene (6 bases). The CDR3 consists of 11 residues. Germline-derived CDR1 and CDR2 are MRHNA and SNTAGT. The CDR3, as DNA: TGTGGCCGCGGTAGGGAGGACGAGCAGTACTTC. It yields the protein CGRGREDEQYF.

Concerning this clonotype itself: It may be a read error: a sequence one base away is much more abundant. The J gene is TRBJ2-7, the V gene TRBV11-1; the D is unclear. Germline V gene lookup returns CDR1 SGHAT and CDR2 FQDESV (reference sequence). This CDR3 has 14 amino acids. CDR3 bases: TGTGTCAGCAGCTTAATGGCCCCCTCCTACGAGCAGTACTTC. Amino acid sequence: CVSSLMAPSYEQYF.

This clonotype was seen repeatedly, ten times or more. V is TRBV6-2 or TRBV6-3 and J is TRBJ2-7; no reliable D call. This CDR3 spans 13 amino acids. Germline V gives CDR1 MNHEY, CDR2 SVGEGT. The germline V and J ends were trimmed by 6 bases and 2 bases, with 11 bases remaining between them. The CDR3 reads CASSQGKPYEQYF. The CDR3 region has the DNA TGTGCCAGCAGCCAAGGGAAGCCCTACGAGCAGTACTTC.

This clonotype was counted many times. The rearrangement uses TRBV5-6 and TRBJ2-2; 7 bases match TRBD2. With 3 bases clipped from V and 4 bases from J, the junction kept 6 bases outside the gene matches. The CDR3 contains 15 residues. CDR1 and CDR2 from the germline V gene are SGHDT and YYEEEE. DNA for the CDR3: TGTGCCAGCAGCTCGTTCGCGGGGGTCACCGGGGAGCTGTTTTTT. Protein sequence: CASSSFAGVTGELFF. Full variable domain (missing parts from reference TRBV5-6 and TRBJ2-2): DAGVTQSPTHLIKTRGQQVTLRCSPKSGHDTVSWYQQALGQGPQFIFQYYEEEERQRGNFPDRFSGHQFPNYSSELNVNALLLGDSALYLCASSSFAGVTGELFFGEGSRLTVL.

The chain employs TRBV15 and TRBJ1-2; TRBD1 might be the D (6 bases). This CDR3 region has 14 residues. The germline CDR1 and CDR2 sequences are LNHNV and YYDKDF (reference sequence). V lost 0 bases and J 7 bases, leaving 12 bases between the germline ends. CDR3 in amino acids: CATSRDPKGGGYTF. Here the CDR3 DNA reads TGTGCCACCAGCAGAGATCCCAAGGGGGGTGGCTACACCTTC.

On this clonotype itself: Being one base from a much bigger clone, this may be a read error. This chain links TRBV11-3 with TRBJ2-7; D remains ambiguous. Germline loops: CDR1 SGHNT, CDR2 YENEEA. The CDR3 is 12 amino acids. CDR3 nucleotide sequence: TGTACCAGCAGCTCCTTGACTGACGAGCAGTACTTC. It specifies CTSSSLTDEQYF.

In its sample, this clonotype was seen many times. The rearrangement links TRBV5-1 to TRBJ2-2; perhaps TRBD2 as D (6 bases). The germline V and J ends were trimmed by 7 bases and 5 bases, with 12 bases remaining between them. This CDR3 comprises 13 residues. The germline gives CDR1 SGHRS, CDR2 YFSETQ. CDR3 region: CASRLGGTGELFF. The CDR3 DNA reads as TGCGCCAGCCGCCTCGGGGGAACCGGGGAGCTGTTTTTT.

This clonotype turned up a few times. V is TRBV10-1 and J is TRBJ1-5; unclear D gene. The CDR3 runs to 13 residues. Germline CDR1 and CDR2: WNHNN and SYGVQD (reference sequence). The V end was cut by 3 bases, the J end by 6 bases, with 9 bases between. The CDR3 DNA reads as TGCGCCAGCAGTGACGAGGTGGGTCAGCCCCAGCATTTT. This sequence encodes CASSDEVGQPQHF.

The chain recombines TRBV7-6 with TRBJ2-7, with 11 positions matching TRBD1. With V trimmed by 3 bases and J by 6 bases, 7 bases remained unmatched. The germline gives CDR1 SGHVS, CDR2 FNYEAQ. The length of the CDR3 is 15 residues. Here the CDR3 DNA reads TGTGCCAGCAGCTTTTCGGCGGGGACAGGGGGCGAGCAGTACTTC. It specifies CASSFSAGTGGEQYF.

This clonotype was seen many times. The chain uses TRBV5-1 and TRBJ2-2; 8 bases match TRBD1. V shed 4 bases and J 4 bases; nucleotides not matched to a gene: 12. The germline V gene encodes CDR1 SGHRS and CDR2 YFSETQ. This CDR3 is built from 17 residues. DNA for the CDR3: TGCGCCAGCAGCCTGCCCAGGGGGCTCAAGTCCACCGGGGAGCTGTTTTTT. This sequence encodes CASSLPRGLKSTGELFF. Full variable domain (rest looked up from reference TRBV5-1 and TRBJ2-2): KAGVTQTPRYLIKTRGQQVTLSCSPISGHRSVSWYQQTPGQGLQFLFEYFSETQRNKGNFPGRFSGRQFSNSRSEMNVSTLELGDSALYLCASSLPRGLKSTGELFFGEGSRLTVL.

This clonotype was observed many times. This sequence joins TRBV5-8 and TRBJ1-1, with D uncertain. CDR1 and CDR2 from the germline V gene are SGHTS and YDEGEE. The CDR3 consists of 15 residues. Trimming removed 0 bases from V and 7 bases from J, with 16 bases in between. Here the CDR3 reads CASSLGGSLSYEAFF. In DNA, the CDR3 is TGTGCCAGCAGCTTGGGAGGGTCCCTTTCTTATGAAGCTTTCTTT.

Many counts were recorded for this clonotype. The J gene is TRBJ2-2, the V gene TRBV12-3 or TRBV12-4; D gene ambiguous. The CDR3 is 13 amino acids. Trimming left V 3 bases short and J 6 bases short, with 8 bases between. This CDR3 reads CASSFLGAGELFF. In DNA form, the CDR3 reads TGTGCCAGCAGTTTCCTAGGTGCCGGGGAGCTGTTTTTT.

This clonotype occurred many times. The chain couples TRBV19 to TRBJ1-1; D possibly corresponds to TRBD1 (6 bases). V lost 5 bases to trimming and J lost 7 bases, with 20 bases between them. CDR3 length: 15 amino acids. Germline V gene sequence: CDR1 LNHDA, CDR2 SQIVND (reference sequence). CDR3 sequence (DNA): TGTGCCAGTAGTCCCTCCTTGGGGGGGCTTCGTGAAGCTTTCTTT. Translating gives CASSPSLGGLREAFF.